This T cell receptor beta chain was recorded in a study of blood T cell repertoires in COVID-19. Profiling relied on immunoSEQ multiplex PCR, and the TCRdb table lists in-frame clones only, not all of them. The sample lists 100,000 to 150,000 clones, around four fifths occurring once. Material: peripheral blood. The clonotype was recovered from a man in his 60s with acute or convalescent COVID-19.

The CDR3: CASSTTGGGGDTQYF. The CDR3, as DNA: TGCGCCAGCAGCACGACAGGGGGCGGAGGAGATACGCAGTATTTT. The chain combines TRBV5-1 with TRBJ2-3; 10 nucleotides agree with TRBD1. There are 15 residues in the CDR3. V was clipped by 4 bases and J by 5 bases; unmatched bases: 7. Germline loops: CDR1 SGHRS, CDR2 YFSETQ.